This T cell receptor beta chain was sequenced during a study of blood T cell repertoires in COVID-19. Turning to the study itself: COVID-19 samples, acute and convalescent, were from the United States, Italy and Spain.

How the authors handled the data: Amplifying reference gene primers gave estimates of nucleated cell counts. The method was immunoSEQ multiplex PCR; TCRdb's version includes in-frame clones alone and lacks a portion of them. The V and J calls and clone size were taken over from that table, and D and trimming were inferred from the DNA. Of 90,000 to 150,000 clones listed, about 85% are singletons. The germline V gene encodes CDR1 KGHDR and CDR2 SFDVKD. This CDR3 region has 16 residues. V lost 4 bases and J 8 bases, leaving 21 bases between the germline ends. This sequence joins TRBV24-1 and TRBJ2-3; a possible D gene is TRBD1 (7 bases). The sample taken for sequencing was peripheral blood. The clonotype originates from a human donor in a cohort sampled during active COVID-19. The CDR3 loop is CATSDRGDGRTGTQYF. In DNA form, the CDR3 reads TGTGCCACCAGTGACAGGGGGGATGGGCGGACGGGTACGCAGTATTTT.